A selection of T cell receptor beta chains follows, all from one sample in a study of T cell responses to AZD1222 COVID-19 vaccine. Profiled with immunoSEQ multiplex PCR; TCRdb holds only in-frame clones, not every one. In the table there are about 150,000 clones, roughly nine tenths of which are singletons. Sequenced here: peripheral blood, sampled on day 0 of AZD1222 vaccination. The source is an adult in good health. Each CDR3 is given with its conserved first and last residue. Fields, in order: J gene, V gene, clone size, D gene, CDR3 DNA, CDR3 protein. The D gene is left open where the match is weak. Size tells how often a clone was seen (once, few, many) or the class of an expanded clone, and some rows leave it out.

j_call: TRBJ1-5; v_call: TRBV7-8; clone_size: .; d_call: .; cdr3_nt: TGTGCCAGCAGCTTAGCGCCGAGCGCCAGCAATCAGCCCCAGCATTTT; cdr3_aa: CASSLAPSASNQPQHF
j_call: TRBJ2-1; v_call: TRBV18; clone_size: .; d_call: TRBD1; cdr3_nt: TGTGCCAGCTCACCCTCACGGGCACAGGGGGCCAATGAGCAGTTCTTC; cdr3_aa: CASSPSRAQGANEQFF
j_call: TRBJ1-2; v_call: TRBV6-2/TRBV6-3; clone_size: few; d_call: .; cdr3_nt: TGTGCCAGCAGTTACGGGGTATCTCATGTCGGCTACACCTTC; cdr3_aa: CASSYGVSHVGYTF
j_call: TRBJ1-1; v_call: TRBV7-2; clone_size: .; d_call: .; cdr3_nt: TGTGCCAGCAGCTTGGGGGCAGGGCTGAACACTGAAGCTTTCTTT; cdr3_aa: CASSLGAGLNTEAFF
j_call: TRBJ1-5; v_call: TRBV19; clone_size: .; d_call: .; cdr3_nt: TGTGCCAGTAGTATGAAGGGGCTGGTTCAGCCCCAGCATTTT; cdr3_aa: CASSMKGLVQPQHF
j_call: TRBJ1-4; v_call: TRBV4-2; clone_size: .; d_call: .; cdr3_nt: TGTGCCAGCAGCCAAGGAAATTCAGGGACTAATGAAAAACTGTTTTTT; cdr3_aa: CASSQGNSGTNEKLFF
j_call: TRBJ1-1; v_call: TRBV9; clone_size: .; d_call: .; cdr3_nt: TGTGCCAGCAGCGACCAGGGTGGCACTGAAGCTTTCTTT; cdr3_aa: CASSDQGGTEAFF
j_call: TRBJ2-1; v_call: TRBV20-1; clone_size: .; d_call: .; cdr3_nt: TGCAGTGCTCGTGTCGGGGCTTCCTACAATGAGCAGTTCTTC; cdr3_aa: CSARVGASYNEQFF
j_call: TRBJ2-3; v_call: TRBV7-8; clone_size: .; d_call: .; cdr3_nt: TGTGCCAGCAGCTTAGCTCCACCGGGGTTCACAGATACGCAGTATTTT; cdr3_aa: CASSLAPPGFTDTQYF
j_call: TRBJ1-1; v_call: TRBV3-1/TRBV3-2; clone_size: .; d_call: .; cdr3_nt: TGTGCCAGCAGCCAAGACCAGGGGTGGACTGAAGCTTTCTTT; cdr3_aa: CASSQDQGWTEAFF
j_call: TRBJ1-6; v_call: TRBV5-8; clone_size: .; d_call: TRBD1; cdr3_nt: TGTGCCAGCAGCTTGCAAGGGGGCGATTCACCCCTCCACTTT; cdr3_aa: CASSLQGGDSPLHF
j_call: TRBJ1-2; v_call: TRBV6-5; clone_size: .; d_call: .; cdr3_nt: TGTGCCAGCAGTTACTCGATCGGGGTGAACTATGGCTACACCTTC; cdr3_aa: CASSYSIGVNYGYTF
j_call: TRBJ2-6; v_call: TRBV5-5; clone_size: .; d_call: .; cdr3_nt: TGTGCCAGCAGCTCGGACATCGGCCTGGCTGGGGCCAACGTCCTGACTTTC; cdr3_aa: CASSSDIGLAGANVLTF
j_call: TRBJ2-1; v_call: TRBV5-6; clone_size: .; d_call: TRBD2; cdr3_nt: TGTGCCAGCAGCTTGGCCCGACTAGCGGGGGGTGATGAGCAGTTCTTC; cdr3_aa: CASSLARLAGGDEQFF
j_call: TRBJ2-7; v_call: TRBV6-2/TRBV6-3; clone_size: once; d_call: .; cdr3_nt: TGTGCCAGCAGTTTCACCGGGACATCGTACGAGCAGTACTTC; cdr3_aa: CASSFTGTSYEQYF
j_call: TRBJ2-7; v_call: TRBV4-3; clone_size: .; d_call: .; cdr3_nt: TGCGCCAGCAGCCAAGGGAGGGCTAGTAACTACGAGCAGTACTTC; cdr3_aa: CASSQGRASNYEQYF
j_call: TRBJ1-2; v_call: TRBV4-1; clone_size: .; d_call: TRBD1; cdr3_nt: TGCGCCAGCAGCCCGGGGTTGGACAGGGGCTCCTCTAACTATGGCTACACCTTC; cdr3_aa: CASSPGLDRGSSNYGYTF
j_call: TRBJ2-2; v_call: TRBV19; clone_size: once; d_call: .; cdr3_nt: TGTGCCAGTAGGAGCGGGTCCGGGGACACCGGGGAGCTGTTTTTT; cdr3_aa: CASRSGSGDTGELFF
j_call: TRBJ1-2; v_call: TRBV2; clone_size: .; d_call: .; cdr3_nt: TGTGCCAGCAGTGAAGCGCTCGGACTCAAAGGGTCCTATGGCTACACCTTC; cdr3_aa: CASSEALGLKGSYGYTF
j_call: TRBJ1-6; v_call: TRBV9; clone_size: .; d_call: .; cdr3_nt: TGTGCCAGCAGCGCTCAGGCGGATAATTCACCCCTCCACTTT; cdr3_aa: CASSAQADNSPLHF
j_call: TRBJ1-6; v_call: TRBV27; clone_size: .; d_call: .; cdr3_nt: TGTGCCAGCAGTTTCCTCGGGACGGGAAATTCACCCCTCCACTTT; cdr3_aa: CASSFLGTGNSPLHF
j_call: TRBJ2-7; v_call: TRBV6-5; clone_size: .; d_call: .; cdr3_nt: TGTGCCAGCAGTTCCGGGACGTACTCCTACGAGCAGTACTTC; cdr3_aa: CASSSGTYSYEQYF
j_call: TRBJ1-1; v_call: TRBV4-3; clone_size: .; d_call: .; cdr3_nt: TGCGCCAGCAGCCGAGGAGTTTTGAACACTGAAGCTTTCTTT; cdr3_aa: CASSRGVLNTEAFF